Listed below are T cell receptor beta chains from one sample, sequenced in a study of shared T cell receptors in the human thymus. Clones were read by immunoSEQ multiplex PCR, and TCRdb kept only the in-frame ones, dropping some. The data contain about 610,000 clones, approximately 87% of them singletons. This sample was shared with a second study, whose subject was human thymus T cells.

The specimen sequenced was thymocytes. Receptor source: a boy in the first two years of life with a congenital heart defect. CDR3s include the opening cysteine and the closing phenylalanine or tryptophan. The D gene is left open where the match is weak. Clone sizes are given selectively: once, few, many, or a class where the clone is expanded.

d_gene	v_gene	j_gene	abundance	CDR3aa	CDR3nt
TRBD1	TRBV6-5	TRBJ2-7	-	CASSTPGGRSYEQYF	TGTGCCAGCAGTACCCCAGGGGGCCGATCCTACGAGCAGTACTTC
-	TRBV4-3	TRBJ2-7	-	CASSRGAASYEQYF	TGCGCCAGCAGCAGAGGCGCAGCCTCCTACGAGCAGTACTTC
-	TRBV30	TRBJ1-2	-	CAWTPGTHLGYGYTF	TGTGCCTGGACCCCCGGGACACACCTAGGGTATGGCTACACCTTC
-	TRBV6-1	TRBJ1-4	once	CASSEGHRDGNEKLFF	TGTGCCAGCAGTGAAGGGCACAGGGATGGTAATGAAAAACTGTTTTTT
TRBD2	TRBV5-1	TRBJ2-3	-	CASSLASGGTDTQYF	TGCGCCAGCAGCTTGGCTAGCGGCGGCACAGATACGCAGTATTTT
-	TRBV29-1	TRBJ2-5	-	CSARRTLATETQYF	TGCAGCGCCAGGCGTACCCTAGCGACGGAGACCCAGTACTTC
TRBD2	TRBV14	TRBJ2-5	-	CASSLLAGEGRETQYF	TGTGCCAGCAGCTTGCTAGCGGGAGAGGGTAGAGAGACCCAGTACTTC
TRBD1	TRBV6-5	TRBJ1-4	-	CASSYARQGGKLFF	TGTGCCAGCAGTTACGCCCGACAGGGGGGCAAACTGTTTTTT
TRBD1	TRBV7-9	TRBJ2-7	-	CASSTGTGVGEQYF	TGTGCCAGCAGCACCGGGACAGGGGTGGGCGAGCAGTACTTC
TRBD2	TRBV7-9	TRBJ2-1	-	CASSPRRYLGRDLLNEQFF	TGTGCCAGCAGCCCCCGACGATACCTAGGGAGGGATCTCCTCAATGAGCAGTTCTTC
-	TRBV27	TRBJ1-2	-	CASSHTQGQDYGYTF	TGTGCCAGCAGTCACACCCAGGGGCAGGACTATGGCTACACCTTC
-	TRBV27	TRBJ2-2	-	CASRRLPNTGELFF	TGTGCCAGCAGAAGACTACCGAACACCGGGGAGCTGTTTTTT
TRBD1	TRBV27	TRBJ1-6	-	CASSLRGGSSPLHF	TGTGCCAGCAGTTTAAGAGGGGGCAGTTCACCCCTCCACTTT
-	TRBV4-1	TRBJ2-1	-	CASSQDLAGPNEQFF	TGCGCCAGCAGCCAAGATTTGGCGGGGCCGAATGAGCAGTTCTTC
TRBD1	TRBV5-1	TRBJ2-2	-	CASSGTHRGTLTGELFF	TGCGCCAGCAGCGGAACTCACAGGGGAACCCTCACCGGGGAGCTGTTTTTT
TRBD2	TRBV6-1	TRBJ2-1	few	CASSEAGTSGSYNEQFF	TGTGCCAGCAGTGAGGCCGGGACTAGCGGGAGTTACAATGAGCAGTTCTTC
TRBD2	TRBV5-5	TRBJ2-1	-	CASSSKLAGADEQFF	TGTGCCAGCAGCTCGAAACTAGCGGGAGCTGATGAGCAGTTCTTC
TRBD2	TRBV19	TRBJ2-3	-	CASSSRTRLSTDTQYF	TGTGCCAGTAGTTCCCGGACTAGATTAAGCACAGATACGCAGTATTTT
TRBD2	TRBV4-2	TRBJ2-5	-	CASSQVFRDYGRADVETQYF	TGTGCCAGCAGCCAAGTCTTTCGAGATTACGGGAGGGCCGATGTAGAGACCCAGTACTTC
-	TRBV27	TRBJ2-1	-	CASSSTLLPSTPNEQFF	TGTGCCAGCAGTTCCACCCTACTACCTTCCACCCCCAATGAGCAGTTCTTC
TRBD2	TRBV10-1	TRBJ2-7	-	CASSEILAGGKKGICEQYF	TGCGCCAGCAGTGAGATCCTAGCGGGAGGCAAAAAAGGGATTTGCGAGCAGTACTTC
-	TRBV5-4	TRBJ2-3	-	CASSFLPRKAAADTQYF	TGTGCCAGCAGCTTCCTGCCCCGGAAGGCGGCGGCAGATACGCAGTATTTT
TRBD2	TRBV18	TRBJ2-2	-	CASSRCLAGVRTGELFF	TGTGCCAGCTCACGGTGTCTAGCGGGAGTCAGGACCGGGGAGCTGTTTTTT
TRBD1	TRBV7-2	TRBJ2-6	-	CASSPDRGRRSGANVLTF	TGTGCCAGCAGCCCCGACAGGGGGAGACGGTCTGGGGCCAACGTCCTGACTTTC
TRBD1	TRBV4-1	TRBJ1-6	-	CASSQEKGKNRGRNSYNSPLHF	TGCGCCAGCAGCCAAGAGAAGGGAAAAAACAGGGGGCGGAATTCCTATAATTCACCCCTCCACTTT
TRBD2	TRBV5-1	TRBJ2-7	-	CASSLVGRYDEQYF	TGCGCCAGCAGCTTGGTCGGGAGGTATGACGAGCAGTACTTC
TRBD2	TRBV30	TRBJ2-1	-	CAWSFRTSGSSYNEQFF	TGTGCCTGGAGTTTCCGGACTAGCGGGAGTTCCTACAATGAGCAGTTCTTC
-	TRBV5-1	TRBJ1-1	-	CACRERPWVHTEAFF	TGCGCCTGTCGGGAGCGTCCGTGGGTCCACACTGAAGCTTTCTTT
TRBD2	TRBV5-1	TRBJ2-1	-	CASSLAELAGGEQFF	TGCGCCAGCAGCTTGGCCGAACTAGCGGGAGGGGAGCAGTTCTTC
TRBD2	TRBV7-9	TRBJ2-7	-	CASSLIVLAGSYEQYF	TGTGCCAGCAGCTTAATAGTACTAGCGGGATCCTACGAGCAGTACTTC
TRBD1	TRBV15	TRBJ1-4	-	CATSSGRGVGKLFF	TGTGCCACCAGCTCCGGCAGGGGGGTTGGGAAACTGTTTTTT
TRBD1	TRBV5-8	TRBJ2-7	once	CASSFRTGGAEQYF	TGTGCCAGCAGCTTCAGGACAGGGGGCGCGGAGCAGTACTTC